Described below is a single T cell receptor beta chain sequence and its context. At one end the junction does not follow the germline gene, possibly because of a read error. The data belong to a study of T cell changes during pregnancy in multiple sclerosis. Germline V gene data show CDR1 as SGHDT and CDR2 as YYEEEE. This CDR3 region has 15 residues. Repertoires were generated with immunoSEQ multiplex PCR, while TCRdb's copy carries only in-frame clones and drops some. The table records about 64,000 clones, about 96% of them present only once. The chain uses TRBV5-6 and TRBJ2-1; 10 nucleotides match TRBD2. The receptor was derived from a female donor with multiple sclerosis, enrolled in a pregnancy study. The source was CD8+ T cells from peripheral blood mononuclear cells, collected after pregnancy. As DNA, the CDR3 is TGTGCCAGCACCTTGTGGACTAGCGGCTACAATGAGCAGTTCTTC. It yields the protein CASTLWTSGYNEQFF.